This is a list of T cell receptor beta chains from one sample in a study of early stage breast cancer tumors. Data came from immunoSEQ multiplex PCR; TCRdb stores just in-frame clones and leaves some out. The sample lists some 72,000 clones, 65% to 80% occurring once. Material: blood. These receptors were collected from a person in their sixties or seventies with breast cancer. Both conserved end residues are part of each CDR3. D genes are given only for firm matches. Where a row states a size, it is once, few, many or the class of an expanded clone; other rows omit it.

J gene | D gene | clone size | V gene | CDR3 DNA | CDR3 protein
TRBJ1-5 | - | - | TRBV2 | TGTGCCAGCTGGGGCGGCTATAGCAATCAGCCCCAGCATTTT | CASWGGYSNQPQHF
TRBJ1-5 | TRBD1 | few | TRBV7-2 | TGTGCCAGCAGCTGGGACAGGGGGCTTAGTCAGCCCCAGCATTTT | CASSWDRGLSQPQHF
TRBJ2-7 | TRBD1 | - | TRBV7-9 | TGTGCCAGTATTGGAGGACAGGGAGCCTACGAGCAGTACTTC | CASIGGQGAYEQYF
TRBJ2-1 | TRBD2 | - | TRBV6-5 | TGTGCCAGCAGTTACGGGACTAGCGGGGCGCTGGGGCAGTTCTTC | CASSYGTSGALGQFF
TRBJ2-7 | - | - | TRBV30 | TGTGCCTGGAGTACAGGACCCTACGAGCAGTACTTC | CAWSTGPYEQYF
TRBJ1-5 | - | - | TRBV19 | TGTGCCAGTGCCCAGGGGTCCGCTGTGAGCAATCAGCCCCAGCATTTT | CASAQGSAVSNQPQHF
TRBJ1-5 | - | - | TRBV4-3 | TGCGCCAGCAGCCAAGGGACACAGGGCAATCAGCCCCAGCATTTT | CASSQGTQGNQPQHF
TRBJ2-1 | TRBD2 | - | TRBV4-2 | TGTGCCAGCAGCCAAGTAACTAGCGGGAGTAATGAGCAGTTCTTC | CASSQVTSGSNEQFF
TRBJ2-3 | TRBD1 | - | TRBV28 | TGTGCCAGCAGTTTACCGGGGACAGGGGCAGATACGCAGTATTTT | CASSLPGTGADTQYF
TRBJ1-1 | - | few | TRBV18 | TGTGCCAGCTCACCGACGACACAGGGACCCAACACTGAAGCTTTCTTT | CASSPTTQGPNTEAFF
TRBJ1-2 | TRBD1 | once | TRBV6-5 | TGTGCCAGCAGCCTAGACAGGGGATCCGGCTATGGCTACACCTTC | CASSLDRGSGYGYTF
TRBJ2-2 | TRBD1 | - | TRBV5-4 | TGTGCCAGCAGCACCCGGACAGGGACGGACACCGGGGAGCTGTTTTTT | CASSTRTGTDTGELFF
TRBJ2-7 | - | few | TRBV28 | TGTGCCAGCAGCCCGCAGGCATCCGGGATGTTTGGCGAGCAGTACTTC | CASSPQASGMFGEQYF
TRBJ2-2 | - | - | TRBV2 | TGTGCCAGCAGTTTCGCCACCGGGGAGCTGTTTTTT | CASSFATGELFF
TRBJ1-3 | - | - | TRBV18 | TGTGCCAGCTCCCAAAGTCCCGTCGCAGGAGGAAACACCATATATTTT | CASSQSPVAGGNTIYF
TRBJ2-1 | TRBD2 | - | TRBV11-3 | TGTGCCAGCAGCTTGCGTGCCGGGAGGGCCGGGGATGAGCAGTTCTTC | CASSLRAGRAGDEQFF
TRBJ2-7 | TRBD2 | - | TRBV19 | TGTGCCAGTAGTATAGATCTGGCTAGCGGCTACGAGCAGTACTTC | CASSIDLASGYEQYF
TRBJ2-1 | TRBD1 | - | TRBV5-5 | TGTGCCAGCAGCCGCGTAGGACAGGGCGCCTACAATGAGCAGTTCTTC | CASSRVGQGAYNEQFF
TRBJ1-6 | - | - | TRBV4-3 | TGCGCCAGCAGCCAATCCGAGGTCACCTATAATTCACCCCTCCACTTT | CASSQSEVTYNSPLHF
TRBJ1-1 | - | once | TRBV2 | TGTGCCAGCCGGGACACCTTGAACACTGAAGCTTTCTTT | CASRDTLNTEAFF
TRBJ2-7 | - | - | TRBV5-6 | TGTGCCAGCAGCTTGGACAGGGAGCAGTACTTC | CASSLDREQYF
TRBJ2-7 | - | - | TRBV4-1 | TGCGCCAGCGGGGGGCTGGGGTACGAGCAGTACTTC | CASGGLGYEQYF
TRBJ2-4 | - | - | TRBV9 | TGTGCCAGCAGCGAGGGGGAAAACATTCAGTACTTC | CASSEGENIQYF
TRBJ2-3 | - | - | TRBV11-3 | TGTGCCAGCAGCCCCGACGGGGGGCGAGATACGCAGTATTTT | CASSPDGGRDTQYF
TRBJ2-7 | TRBD1 | few | TRBV7-8 | TGTGCCAGCAGCCGCACAGGGGCCTACGAGCAGTACTTC | CASSRTGAYEQYF
TRBJ2-1 | - | - | TRBV6-6 | TGTGCCAGCAGTTACTCCCAGCGGTACAATGAGCAGTTCTTC | CASSYSQRYNEQFF
TRBJ2-7 | TRBD2 | once | TRBV28 | TGTGCCAGCACTTCCCGGGGGGACTCCTACGAGCAGTACTTC | CASTSRGDSYEQYF
TRBJ1-4 | - | - | TRBV6-6 | TGTGCCAGCAGTTCCAACAGGGTGCCTAATGAAAAACTGTTTTTT | CASSSNRVPNEKLFF
TRBJ2-1 | - | - | TRBV2 | TGTGCCAGCAGTCCGGACTCCCCAAGAGCCTACAATGAGCAGTTCTTC | CASSPDSPRAYNEQFF
TRBJ1-2 | - | - | TRBV6-5 | TGTGCCAGCAGCCCGGTAGACACTTGGACCGGCTACACCTTC | CASSPVDTWTGYTF
TRBJ1-5 | - | - | TRBV5-1 | TGCGCCAGCAGCTTGGATGGAGGAAGGGATCAGCCCCAGCATTTT | CASSLDGGRDQPQHF
TRBJ1-4 | - | - | TRBV27 | TGTGCCAGCCCGTTGGAGCGCTATAATGAAAAACTGTTTTTT | CASPLERYNEKLFF